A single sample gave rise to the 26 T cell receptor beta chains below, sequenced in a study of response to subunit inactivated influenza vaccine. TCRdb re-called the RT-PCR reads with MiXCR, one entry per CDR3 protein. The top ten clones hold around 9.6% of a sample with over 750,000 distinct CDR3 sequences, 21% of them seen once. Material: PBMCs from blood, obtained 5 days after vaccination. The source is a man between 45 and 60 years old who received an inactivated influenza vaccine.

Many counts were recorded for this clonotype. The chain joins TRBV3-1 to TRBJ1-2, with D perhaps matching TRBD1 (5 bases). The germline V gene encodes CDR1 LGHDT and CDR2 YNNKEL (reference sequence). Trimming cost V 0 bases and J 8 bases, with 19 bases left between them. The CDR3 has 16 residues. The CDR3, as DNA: TGTGCCAGCAGCCAAGAACCCAGGGCCTTTCCTTTCGGCTACACCTTC. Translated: CASSQEPRAFPFGYTF.

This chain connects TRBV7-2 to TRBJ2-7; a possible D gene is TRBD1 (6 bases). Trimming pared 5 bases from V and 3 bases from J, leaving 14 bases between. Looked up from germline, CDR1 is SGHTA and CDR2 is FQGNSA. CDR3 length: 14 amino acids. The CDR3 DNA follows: TGTGCCAGCAGCGTGAAGGGACAAGACTACGAGCAGTACTTC. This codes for CASSVKGQDYEQYF.

CDR3: CASSYGLKNTEAFF. The CDR3 bases are TGTGCCAGCAGTTACGGACTGAAGAACACTGAAGCTTTCTTT. The genes are TRBV6-5 and TRBJ1-1, with D unresolved. Trimming shortened V by 2 bases and J by 1 base, and 8 bases separated the two germline ends. Germline-derived CDR1 and CDR2 are MNHEY and SVGAGI. This CDR3 has 14 amino acids.

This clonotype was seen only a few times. CDR3 in amino acids: CAISETGSTGELFF. In nucleotides, the CDR3 is TGTGCCATCAGTGAGACAGGGAGCACCGGGGAGCTGTTTTTT. The chain employs TRBV10-3 and TRBJ2-2; D may be TRBD1 (6 bases). Trimming removed 2 bases at V and 4 bases at J, with 8 bases between. Germline V gene data show CDR1 as ENHRY and CDR2 as SYGVKD. The CDR3 runs to 14 residues.

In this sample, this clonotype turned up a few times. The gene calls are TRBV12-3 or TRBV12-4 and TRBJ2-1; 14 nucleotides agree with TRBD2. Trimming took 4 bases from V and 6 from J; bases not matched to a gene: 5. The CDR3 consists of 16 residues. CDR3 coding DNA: TGTGCCAGCAGTTCTCGACTAGCGGGAGGGCGCAATGAGCAGTTCTTC. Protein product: CASSSRLAGGRNEQFF.

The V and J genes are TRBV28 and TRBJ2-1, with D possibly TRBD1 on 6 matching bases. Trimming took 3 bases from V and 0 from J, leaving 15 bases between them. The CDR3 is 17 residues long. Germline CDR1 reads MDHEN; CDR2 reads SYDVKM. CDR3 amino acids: CASSLGFGQSSYNEQFF. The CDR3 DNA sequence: TGTGCCAGCAGTTTGGGCTTTGGACAGTCCTCCTACAATGAGCAGTTCTTC. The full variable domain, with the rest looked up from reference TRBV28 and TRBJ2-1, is DVKVTQSSRYLVKRTGEKVFLECVQDMDHENMFWYRQDPGLGLRLIYFSYDVKMKEKGDIPEGYSVSREKKERFSLILESASTNQTSMYLCASSLGFGQSSYNEQFFGPGTRLTVL.

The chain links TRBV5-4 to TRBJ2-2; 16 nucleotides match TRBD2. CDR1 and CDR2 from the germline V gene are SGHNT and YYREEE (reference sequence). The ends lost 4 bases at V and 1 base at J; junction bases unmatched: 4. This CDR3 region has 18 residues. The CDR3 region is CASSLGLAGGLNTGELFF. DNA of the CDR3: TGTGCCAGCAGCCTGGGACTAGCGGGAGGGTTGAACACCGGGGAGCTGTTTTTT.

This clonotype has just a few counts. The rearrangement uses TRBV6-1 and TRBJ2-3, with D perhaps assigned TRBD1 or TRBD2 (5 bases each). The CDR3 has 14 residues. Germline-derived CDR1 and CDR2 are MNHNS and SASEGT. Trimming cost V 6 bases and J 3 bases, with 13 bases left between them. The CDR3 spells CASRRDPGTDTQYF. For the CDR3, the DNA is TGTGCCAGCAGGAGGGACCCGGGGACAGATACGCAGTATTTT.

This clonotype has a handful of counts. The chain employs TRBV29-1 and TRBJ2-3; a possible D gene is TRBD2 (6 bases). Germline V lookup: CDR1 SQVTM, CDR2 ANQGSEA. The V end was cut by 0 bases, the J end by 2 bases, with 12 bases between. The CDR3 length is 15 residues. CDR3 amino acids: CSVEDLPGATDTQYF. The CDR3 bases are TGCAGCGTTGAAGACCTTCCGGGAGCCACAGATACGCAGTATTTT.

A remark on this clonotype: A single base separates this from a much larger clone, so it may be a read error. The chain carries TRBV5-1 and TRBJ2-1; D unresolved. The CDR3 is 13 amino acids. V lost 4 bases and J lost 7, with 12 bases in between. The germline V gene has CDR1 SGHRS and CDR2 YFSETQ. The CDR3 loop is CASSPFPSNEQFF. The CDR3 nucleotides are TGCGCCAGCAGCCCTTTCCCGAGTAATGAGCAGTTCTTC.

As DNA, the CDR3 is TGTGCCAGCAGCCTCACAACGGGGGGGCAGGCAGATACGCAGTATTTT. As protein: CASSLTTGGQADTQYF. The chain employs TRBV3-1 and TRBJ2-3; 8 bases match TRBD2. The CDR3 is 16 residues long. The V segment lost 4 bases and the J segment 4 bases; nucleotides outside the gene matches: 10. Germline CDR1 LGHDT, CDR2 YNNKEL (reference sequence).

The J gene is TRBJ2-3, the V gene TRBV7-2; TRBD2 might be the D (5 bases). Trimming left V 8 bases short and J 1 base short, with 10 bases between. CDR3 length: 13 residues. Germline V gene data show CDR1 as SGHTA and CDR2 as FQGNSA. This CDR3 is CASGERGTDTQYF. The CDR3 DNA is TGTGCCAGCGGGGAGAGGGGCACAGATACGCAGTATTTT.

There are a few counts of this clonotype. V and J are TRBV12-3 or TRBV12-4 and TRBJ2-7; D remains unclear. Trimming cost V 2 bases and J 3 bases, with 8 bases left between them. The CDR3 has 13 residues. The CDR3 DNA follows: TGTGCCAGCAGTTTAAGCGAGCTCTACGAGCAGTACTTC. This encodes CASSLSELYEQYF.

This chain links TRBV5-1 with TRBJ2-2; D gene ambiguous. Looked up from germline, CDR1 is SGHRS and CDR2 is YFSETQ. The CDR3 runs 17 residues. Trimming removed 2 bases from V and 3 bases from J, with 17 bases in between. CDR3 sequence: CASSFAPFGLYTGELFF. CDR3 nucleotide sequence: TGCGCCAGCAGCTTTGCCCCCTTTGGTTTGTACACCGGGGAGCTGTTTTTT.

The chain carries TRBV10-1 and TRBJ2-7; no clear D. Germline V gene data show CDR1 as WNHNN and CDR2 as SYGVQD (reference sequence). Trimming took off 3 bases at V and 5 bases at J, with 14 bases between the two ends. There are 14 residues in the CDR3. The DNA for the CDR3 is TGCGCCAGCAGTGACCCCACGCCGTCGGACGAGCAGTACTTC. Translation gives CASSDPTPSDEQYF.

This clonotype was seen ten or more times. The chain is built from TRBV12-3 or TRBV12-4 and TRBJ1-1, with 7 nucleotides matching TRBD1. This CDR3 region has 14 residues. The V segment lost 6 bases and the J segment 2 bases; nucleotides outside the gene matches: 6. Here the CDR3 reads CASRRQGGNTEAFF. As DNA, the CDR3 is TGTGCCAGCAGGAGACAGGGCGGAAACACTGAAGCTTTCTTT.

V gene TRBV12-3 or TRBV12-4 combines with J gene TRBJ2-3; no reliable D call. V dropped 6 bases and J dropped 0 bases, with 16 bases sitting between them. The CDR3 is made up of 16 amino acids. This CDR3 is CASSTRWTTSTDTQYF. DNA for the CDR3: TGTGCCAGCAGCACCAGGTGGACGACTAGCACAGATACGCAGTATTTT.

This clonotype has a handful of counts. The CDR3 coding sequence is TGTGCCTGGAGTCCAGGGAGCCTCAATCAGCCCCAGCATTTT. Its translation: CAWSPGSLNQPQHF. V and J are TRBV30 and TRBJ1-5; D perhaps matches TRBD1 (5 bases). Germline CDR1 and CDR2: GTSNPN and SVGIG (reference sequence). V lost 2 bases and J lost 3, with 11 bases in between. There are 14 residues in the CDR3.

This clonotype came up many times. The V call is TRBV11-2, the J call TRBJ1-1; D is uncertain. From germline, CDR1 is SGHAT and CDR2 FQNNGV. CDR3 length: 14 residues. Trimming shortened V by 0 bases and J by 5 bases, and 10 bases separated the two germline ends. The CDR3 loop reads CASSLEGKGTEAFF. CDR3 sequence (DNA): TGTGCCAGCAGCTTAGAGGGAAAGGGAACTGAAGCTTTCTTT.

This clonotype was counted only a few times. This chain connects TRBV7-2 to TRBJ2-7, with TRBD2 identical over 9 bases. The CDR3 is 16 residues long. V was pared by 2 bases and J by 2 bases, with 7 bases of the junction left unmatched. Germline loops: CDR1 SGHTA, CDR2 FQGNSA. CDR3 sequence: CASSLIKSGGTYEQYF. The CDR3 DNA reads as TGTGCCAGCAGCTTAATCAAAAGCGGGGGGACCTACGAGCAGTACTTC. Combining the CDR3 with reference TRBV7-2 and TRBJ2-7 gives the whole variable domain GAGVSQSPSNKVTEKGKDVELRCDPISGHTALYWYRQSLGQGLEFLIYFQGNSAPDKSGLPSDRFSAERTGGSVSTLTIQRTQQEDSAVYLCASSLIKSGGTYEQYFGPGTRLTVT.

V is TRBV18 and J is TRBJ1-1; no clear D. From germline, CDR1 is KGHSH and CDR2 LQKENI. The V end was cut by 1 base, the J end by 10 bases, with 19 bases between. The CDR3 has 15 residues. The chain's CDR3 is CASSPLLQQLDGAFF. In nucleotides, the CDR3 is TGTGCCAGCTCACCACTTCTTCAACAGCTTGATGGAGCTTTCTTT.

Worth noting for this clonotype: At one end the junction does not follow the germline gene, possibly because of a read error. CDR3 in amino acids: CASTLAGWRSDTQYF. In DNA, the CDR3 is TGTGCCAGCACCTTAGCAGGGTGGCGGTCAGATACGCAGTATTTT. This chain links TRBV11-2 with TRBJ2-3; TRBD1 might be the D (5 bases). The CDR3 covers 15 residues. Germline CDR1 SGHAT, CDR2 FQNNGV.

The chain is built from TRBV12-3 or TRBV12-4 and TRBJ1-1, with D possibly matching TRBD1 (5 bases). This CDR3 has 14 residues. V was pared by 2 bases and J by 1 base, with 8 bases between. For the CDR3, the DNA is TGTGCCAGCAGTTTATGGGACCCGAACACTGAAGCTTTCTTT. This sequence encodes CASSLWDPNTEAFF.

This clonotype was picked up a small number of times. CDR3 DNA: TGTGCCAGCAGCCTACGGACTAGCGGTGACTACGAGCAGTACTTC. This encodes CASSLRTSGDYEQYF. The chain joins TRBV7-9 to TRBJ2-7, with 10 bases that match TRBD2. The CDR3 runs to 15 residues. CDR1 is SEHNR, CDR2 FQNEAQ, per germline (reference sequence). The J segment lost 3 bases and the V segment lost 5 bases, leaving 7 bases of the junction unmatched.

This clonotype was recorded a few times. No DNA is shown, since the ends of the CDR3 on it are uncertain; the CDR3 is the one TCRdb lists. The CDR3: CASSFGPGSTDTQYF. The J gene is TRBJ2-3, the V gene TRBV5-6; the table's D call, TRBD1, has no DNA check behind it. The CDR3 is 15 amino acids in total, end residues counted. CDR1 and CDR2 from the germline V gene are SGHDT and YYEEEE.

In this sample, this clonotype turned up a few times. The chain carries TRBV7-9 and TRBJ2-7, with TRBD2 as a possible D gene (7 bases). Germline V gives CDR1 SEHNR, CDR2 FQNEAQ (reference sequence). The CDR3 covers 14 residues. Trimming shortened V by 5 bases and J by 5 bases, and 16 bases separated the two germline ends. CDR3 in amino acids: CASSRGGVIDEQYF. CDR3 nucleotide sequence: TGTGCCAGCAGCCGAGGGGGGGTTATTGACGAGCAGTACTTC.